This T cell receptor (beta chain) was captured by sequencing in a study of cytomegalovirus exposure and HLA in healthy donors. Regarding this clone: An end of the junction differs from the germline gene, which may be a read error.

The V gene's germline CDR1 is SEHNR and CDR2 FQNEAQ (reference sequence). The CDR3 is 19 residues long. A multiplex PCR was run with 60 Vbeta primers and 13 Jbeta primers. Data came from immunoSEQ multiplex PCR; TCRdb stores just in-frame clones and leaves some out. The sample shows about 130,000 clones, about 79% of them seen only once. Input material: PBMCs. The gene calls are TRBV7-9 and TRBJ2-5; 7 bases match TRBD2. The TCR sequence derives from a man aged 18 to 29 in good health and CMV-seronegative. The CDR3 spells CSSSPLGFPSLAPQETQYF. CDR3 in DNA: TGTTCCAGCAGCCCTCTCGGATTCCCCTCACTAGCGCCCCAAGAGACCCAGTACTTC.